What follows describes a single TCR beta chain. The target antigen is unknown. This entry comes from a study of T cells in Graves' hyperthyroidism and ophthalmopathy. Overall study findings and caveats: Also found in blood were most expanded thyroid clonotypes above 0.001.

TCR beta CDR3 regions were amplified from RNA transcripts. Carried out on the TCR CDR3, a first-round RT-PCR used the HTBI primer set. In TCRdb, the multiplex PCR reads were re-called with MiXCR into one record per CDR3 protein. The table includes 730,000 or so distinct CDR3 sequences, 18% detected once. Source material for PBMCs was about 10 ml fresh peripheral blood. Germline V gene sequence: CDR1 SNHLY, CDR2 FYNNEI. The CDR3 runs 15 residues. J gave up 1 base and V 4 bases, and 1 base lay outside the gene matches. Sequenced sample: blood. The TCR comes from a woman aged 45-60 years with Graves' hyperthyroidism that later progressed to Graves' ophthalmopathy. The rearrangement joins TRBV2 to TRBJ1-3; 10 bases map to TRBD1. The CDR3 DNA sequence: TGTGCCAGCAGTGGGGACAGGGGATCTGGAAACACCATATATTTT. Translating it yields CASSGDRGSGNTIYF.